This entry lists 20 T cell receptor beta chains sequenced from one sample in a study of blood T cell repertoires in COVID-19. Data came from immunoSEQ multiplex PCR; TCRdb stores just in-frame clones and leaves some out. The top ten clones hold approximately 10% of a sample with 210,000 or so clones, about 85% of them seen once. Sequences were obtained from PBMCs or T cells enriched from blood (not recorded which). The receptor set was obtained from a man aged 25-40 years who had recovered from COVID-19.

The gene calls are TRBV5-5 and TRBJ1-5; TRBD1 agrees at 7 bases. The trim removed 4 bases at V and 3 bases at J, leaving 10 bases unmatched. In germline, CDR1 is SGHKS, CDR2 YYEKEE (reference sequence). The CDR3 is 16 residues long. The CDR3: CASSPGTALPNQPQHF. For the CDR3, the DNA is TGTGCCAGCAGCCCCGGGACAGCGCTTCCCAATCAGCCCCAGCATTTT.

V usage is TRBV2 and J usage is TRBJ2-7; TRBD1 is a possible D gene (7 bases). CDR1 is SNHLY and CDR2 is FYNNEI in the germline V gene. The CDR3 is made up of 15 amino acids. V gave up 2 bases and J gave up 3 bases, with 14 bases separating them. The CDR3 here is CASSELVRGDYEQYF. CDR3 sequence (DNA): TGTGCCAGCAGTGAACTTGTCAGGGGGGACTACGAGCAGTACTTC.

This sequence joins TRBV11-2 and TRBJ2-1; TRBD2 matches at 14 bases. The trim removed 6 bases at V and 8 bases at J, leaving 9 bases unmatched. CDR1 and CDR2 from the germline V gene are SGHAT and FQNNGV. This CDR3 comprises 16 residues. This CDR3 reads CASRGLAGEKGDEQFF. The DNA for the CDR3 is TGTGCCAGCAGGGGACTAGCGGGAGAAAAAGGAGATGAGCAGTTCTTC.

This clone was seen more than once but under ten times. The V call is TRBV5-1, the J call TRBJ1-1; TRBD1 aligns across 7 bases. The CDR3 has 17 residues. Germline V gene sequence: CDR1 SGHRS, CDR2 YFSETQ. V lost 0 bases to trimming and J lost 0 bases; unmatched junction nucleotides: 8. This CDR3 is CASSLAGGGVMNTEAFF. CDR3 bases: TGCGCCAGCAGCTTGGCGGGAGGGGGCGTAATGAACACTGAAGCTTTCTTT. The whole variable domain, remainder taken from reference TRBV5-1 and TRBJ1-1, is KAGVTQTPRYLIKTRGQQVTLSCSPISGHRSVSWYQQTPGQGLQFLFEYFSETQRNKGNFPGRFSGRQFSNSRSEMNVSTLELGDSALYLCASSLAGGGVMNTEAFFGQGTRLTVV.

This chain links TRBV19 with TRBJ2-7, with TRBD1 as a possible D gene (5 bases). V was clipped by 5 bases and J by 7 bases, with 21 bases between them. Germline CDR1 LNHDA, CDR2 SQIVND (reference sequence). This CDR3 spans 15 amino acids. CDR3 nucleotide sequence: TGTGCCAGTAGTTCAGAAGGACATTTTTCCGGAGAGCAGTACTTC. Translating gives CASSSEGHFSGEQYF. Variable domain in full (rest from reference TRBV19 and TRBJ2-7): DGGITQSPKYLFRKEGQNVTLSCEQNLNHDAMYWYRQDPGQGLRLIYYSQIVNDFQKGDIAEGYSVSREKKESFPLTVTSAQKNPTAFYLCASSSEGHFSGEQYFGPGTRLTVT.

The V and J genes are TRBV15 and TRBJ1-2; D might be TRBD1 (6 bases). CDR3 length: 14 amino acids. CDR1 and CDR2 from the germline V gene are LNHNV and YYDKDF (reference sequence). V lost 4 bases and J lost 4, with 13 bases in between. CDR3 sequence reads: CATSIRMDSYGYTF. The CDR3 DNA sequence: TGTGCCACCAGCATAAGGATGGACAGCTATGGCTACACCTTC.

The chain joins TRBV6-2 or TRBV6-3 to TRBJ1-5, with D maybe TRBD1 (6 bases). There are 16 residues in the CDR3. Between the trimmed V and J ends, which lost 4 bases and 1 base, there was a span of 14 bases. Looked up from germline, CDR1 is MNHEY and CDR2 is SVGEGT. The CDR3 loop reads CASSSGAGQSNQPQHF. The CDR3 bases are TGTGCCAGCAGTTCCGGGGCCGGACAGAGCAATCAGCCCCAGCATTTT.

The J gene is TRBJ2-1, the V gene TRBV6-1; 10 bases match TRBD2. The germline gives CDR1 MNHNS, CDR2 SASEGT. This CDR3 contains 19 residues. V lost 4 bases, J lost 5 bases, and 17 bases stayed unmatched. CDR3 residues: CASSGEGSGRLAGNNEQFF. The CDR3 DNA reads as TGTGCCAGCAGTGGTGAGGGATCGGGCAGACTAGCGGGTAACAATGAGCAGTTCTTC.

CDR3 coding DNA: TGTGCCATCAGCGACGGCCTAGCGGGAGGACGCGAGCAGTACTTC. Encoded protein: CAISDGLAGGREQYF. The chain combines TRBV10-3 with TRBJ2-7; 11 nucleotides match TRBD2. Germline CDR1 ENHRY, CDR2 SYGVKD. The length of the CDR3 is 15 residues. V lost 6 bases and J lost 6; bases outside the gene matches: 10.

The chain links TRBV5-1 to TRBJ2-7, with a possible D match to TRBD1 (6 bases). Trimming took 3 bases from V and 7 from J, leaving 14 bases between them. Germline V CDR1 and CDR2: SGHRS, YFSETQ. There are 13 residues in the CDR3. CDR3 DNA: TGCGCCAGCAGCTCCGGTCAGGGGTGGGAGCAGTACTTC. Amino acid sequence: CASSSGQGWEQYF.

The V and J genes are TRBV28 and TRBJ1-5; D is unclear. The CDR3 runs to 12 residues. The V end was cut by 2 bases, the J end by 6 bases, with 5 bases between. Germline values: CDR1 MDHEN, CDR2 SYDVKM. The CDR3 nucleotides are TGTGCCAGCAGTTTACTATTTCAGCCCCAGCATTTT. This translates into CASSLLFQPQHF.

This rearrangement joins TRBV11-2 to TRBJ1-1; 8 bases match TRBD1. CDR3 length: 12 residues. CDR1 SGHAT and CDR2 FQNNGV come from the germline V gene. The J segment lost 12 bases and the V segment lost 2 bases, leaving 5 bases of the junction unmatched. CDR3 amino acids: CASSLIQGATFF. CDR3 coding DNA: TGTGCCAGCAGCTTAATTCAGGGGGCGACTTTCTTT.

The V call is TRBV6-5, the J call TRBJ1-1; D might be TRBD1 (6 bases). This CDR3 spans 15 amino acids. Germline V gene sequence: CDR1 MNHEY, CDR2 SVGAGI. V was shortened by 7 bases and J by 4 bases, with 19 bases between the two germline ends. CDR3 amino acids: CASIVGGGGGTEAFF. DNA for the CDR3: TGTGCCAGCATTGTTGGCGGGGGCGGGGGCACTGAAGCTTTCTTT.

Of note for this clone: Mismatch with germline at one junction end may stem from a read error. The V gene is TRBV7-9, the J gene TRBJ1-4; D is uncertain. Per the germline V gene, CDR1 is SEHNR and CDR2 is FQNEAQ (reference sequence). The CDR3 sequence is 14 residues long. The CDR3 DNA is TGTGCCAGCAGTTTAGGAGCAACTAATGAAAAACTGTTTTTT. It encodes CASSLGATNEKLFF. Looking up the rest from reference TRBV7-9 and TRBJ1-4 gives the full variable domain: DTGVSQNPRHKITKRGQNVTFRCDPISEHNRLYWYRQTLGQGPEFLTYFQNEAQLEKSRLLSDRFSAERPKGSFSTLEIQRTEQGDSAMYLCASSLGATNEKLFFGSGTQLSVL.

The chain is built from TRBV19 and TRBJ1-2, with 8 bases that match TRBD1. The length of the CDR3 is 14 residues. V lost 6 bases and J lost 4; bases outside the gene matches: 7. CDR1 is LNHDA and CDR2 is SQIVND in the germline V gene (reference sequence). CDR3 sequence (DNA): TGTGCCAGTAGAGACCAGGGGGCGGGCTATGGCTACACCTTC. Translating gives CASRDQGAGYGYTF. Using reference TRBV19 and TRBJ1-2 for the parts outside the CDR3, the full variable domain is DGGITQSPKYLFRKEGQNVTLSCEQNLNHDAMYWYRQDPGQGLRLIYYSQIVNDFQKGDIAEGYSVSREKKESFPLTVTSAQKNPTAFYLCASRDQGAGYGYTFGSGTRLTVV.

The V gene is TRBV28, the J gene TRBJ2-7, with a tentative D call TRBD1 (6 bases). Per germline, CDR1 MDHEN and CDR2 SYDVKM. Trimming took off 3 bases at V and 2 bases at J, with 17 bases between the two ends. The CDR3 is made up of 16 amino acids. The CDR3 DNA follows: TGTGCCAGCAGTTTGGCTCCCAGGGGTTTAACCTACGAGCAGTACTTC. Translation gives CASSLAPRGLTYEQYF.

This clone was counted a single time. The CDR3 region is CASSPRQLMNTEAFF. The CDR3 DNA reads as TGTGCCAGCAGCCCTAGACAGCTTATGAACACTGAAGCTTTCTTT. The chain carries TRBV7-2 and TRBJ1-1, with D perhaps TRBD1 (5 bases). Trimming took 5 bases from V and 0 from J, leaving 13 bases between them. Germline V gives CDR1 SGHTA, CDR2 FQGNSA. CDR3 length: 15 residues. Full variable domain (rest looked up from reference TRBV7-2 and TRBJ1-1): GAGVSQSPSNKVTEKGKDVELRCDPISGHTALYWYRQSLGQGLEFLIYFQGNSAPDKSGLPSDRFSAERTGGSVSTLTIQRTQQEDSAVYLCASSPRQLMNTEAFFGQGTRLTVV.

V is TRBV7-2 and J is TRBJ1-5, with TRBD1 as a possible D gene (6 bases). The length of the CDR3 is 13 residues. Germline V gives CDR1 SGHTA, CDR2 FQGNSA. Trimming cost V 1 base and J 6 bases, with 7 bases left between them. CDR3 coding DNA: TGTGCCAGCAGCTTAGGACAGGCTCAGCCCCAGCATTTT. It is translated as CASSLGQAQPQHF.

The V and J genes are TRBV7-2 and TRBJ2-7; 10 nucleotides line up with TRBD2. The CDR3 is 14 amino acids. The J segment lost 6 bases and the V segment lost 5 bases, leaving 7 bases of the junction unmatched. Germline CDR1 reads SGHTA; CDR2 reads FQGNSA. The CDR3 loop reads CASSTLAGAFEQYF. For the CDR3, the DNA is TGTGCCAGCAGCACCCTAGCGGGAGCTTTCGAGCAGTACTTC.

The V gene is TRBV24-1, the J gene TRBJ1-4; D remains ambiguous. Germline lookup yields CDR1 KGHDR and CDR2 SFDVKD. Trimming took off 2 bases at V and 7 bases at J, with 4 bases between the two ends. The CDR3 is 12 residues long. The CDR3 is CATSDSGEKLFF. The CDR3 DNA is TGTGCCACCAGTGATTCGGGTGAAAAACTGTTTTTT.